The 22 T cell receptor beta chains presented below share a single source sample, sequenced in a study of regulatory T cells in long-lasting Graves disease. As to time point: newly diagnosed GD, antithyroid drugs for less than 3 months. Extracted RNA from PBMCs served as the source of the TCR library. Library construction for TCR beta used iRepertoire HTBI primers and Arm-PCR of CDR3 regions. TCRdb processed the multiplex PCR reads anew with MiXCR; each CDR3 protein has one entry. The sample lists 500,000 to 700,000 distinct CDR3 sequences, 16% occurring once. This sample also belongs to another study, concerning T cells in Graves' hyperthyroidism and ophthalmopathy.

The input for sequencing was peripheral blood mononuclear cells (PBMCs), taken at new diagnosis, from a patient treated with antithyroid drugs. The origin of the receptors is a young woman with Graves disease.

This clonotype turned up a few times. This rearrangement joins TRBV9 to TRBJ2-7, with D uncertain. The germline V and J ends were trimmed by 4 bases and 4 bases, with 15 bases remaining between them. The CDR3 sequence is 14 residues long. Germline CDR1 SGDLS, CDR2 YYNGEE. The CDR3 sequence: CASSSPDKSYEQYF. Written as DNA, the CDR3 is TGTGCCAGCAGCTCTCCCGACAAATCATACGAGCAGTACTTC.

The sample holds many counts of this clonotype. J is TRBJ2-1 and V is TRBV27, with 8 bases that match TRBD1. The assigned J gene may be wrong: the sequence end matches TRBJ2-5 better. Germline CDR1 MNHEY, CDR2 SMNVEV (reference sequence). The length of the CDR3 is 14 residues. The CDR3 sequence: CASSSDRVGETQYF. The CDR3 DNA reads as TGTGCCAGCAGTTCGGACAGGGTTGGGGAGACCCAGTACTTC.

This clonotype has only a few counts. The rearrangement joins TRBV7-8 to TRBJ2-7; no clear D gene. The germline V gene has CDR1 SGHVS and CDR2 FQNEAQ. CDR3 length: 14 residues. V was trimmed by 2 bases and J by 2 bases, leaving 10 bases between them. CDR3 sequence: CASSLTTATYEQYF. The CDR3 DNA follows: TGTGCCAGCAGCTTAACTACAGCTACCTACGAGCAGTACTTC.

This clonotype was seen at least ten times. This rearrangement joins TRBV12-3 or TRBV12-4 to TRBJ1-6, with no clear D. Trimming removed 5 bases from V and 7 bases from J, with 9 bases in between. This CDR3 has 13 amino acids. The CDR3 coding sequence is TGTGCCAGCAGTACCCTGTCAAATTCACCCCTCCACTTT. It is translated as CASSTLSNSPLHF.

This clonotype has only a few counts. The CDR3 spells CASSLSRDYDSYEQYF. CDR3 bases: TGTGCCAGCAGTCTCTCCCGGGACTATGACTCCTACGAGCAGTACTTC. This chain joins TRBV28 and TRBJ2-7; 7 bases are shared with TRBD2. Germline V gene sequence: CDR1 MDHEN, CDR2 SYDVKM. V shed 5 bases and J 0 bases; nucleotides not matched to a gene: 10. The CDR3 length is 16 residues.

This clonotype was seen at least ten times. The gene calls are TRBV20-1 and TRBJ2-7; no clear D. Germline values: CDR1 DFQATT, CDR2 SNEGSKA (reference sequence). This CDR3 has 13 amino acids. The V end lost 6 bases, the J end lost 4 bases, and 16 bases lay between the germline ends. The CDR3 region is CSANARNDYEQYF. The CDR3 nucleotides are TGCAGTGCCAACGCCAGGAACGATTACGAGCAGTACTTC.

In its sample, this clonotype was seen many times. The DNA of the CDR3 is TGTGCCAGCCCGGGACTTGCCGGGGAGCAGTACTTC. Amino acids: CASPGLAGEQYF. The V call is TRBV6-1, the J call TRBJ2-7; D might be TRBD2 (6 bases). Germline CDR1 and CDR2: MNHNS and SASEGT. Trimming removed 8 bases at V and 7 bases at J, with 15 bases between. The CDR3 has 12 amino acids.

This chain joins TRBV10-1 and TRBJ2-1, with TRBD2 as a possible D gene (6 bases). The CDR3 covers 16 residues. From germline, CDR1 is WNHNN and CDR2 SYGVQD (reference sequence). Trimming took off 3 bases at V and 4 bases at J, with 16 bases between the two ends. DNA of the CDR3: TGCGCCAGCAGTGAACTCGGGGGAGTCGGTTACAATGAGCAGTTCTTC. This gives the protein CASSELGGVGYNEQFF.

Remarks on this clonotype: Likely a read error: the CDR3 ends without its conserved phenylalanine or tryptophan. The genes are TRBV24-1 and TRBJ1-5; 9 bases align to TRBD1. Losses at the gene ends were 5 bases for V and 6 bases for J; bases not matched to a gene: 13. Germline V CDR1 and CDR2: KGHDR, SFDVKD. The CDR3 length is 17 residues. As DNA, the CDR3 is TGTGCCACCAGTGGTCCACCGGGACAGGGTTTGGGTCAGCCCCAGCATATT. Translation gives CATSGPPGQGLGQPQHI.

The chain links TRBV20-1 to TRBJ1-5; a weak D match, TRBD1 (5 bases). V lost 5 bases, J lost 5 bases, and 13 bases lay in between. This CDR3 is 13 amino acids long. Germline values: CDR1 DFQATT, CDR2 SNEGSKA (reference sequence). CDR3 DNA: TGCAGTGCTGAACCGGGACGGGATCAGCCCCAGCATTTT. It is translated as CSAEPGRDQPQHF.

This clonotype was seen many times. The V and J genes are TRBV7-2 and TRBJ1-2; 7 nucleotides agree with TRBD1. J was trimmed by 2 bases and V by 4 bases; bases with no gene match: 4. The CDR3 loop spans 14 amino acids. From germline, CDR1 is SGHTA and CDR2 FQGNSA. CDR3 amino acids: CASSSVGQNYGYTF. As DNA, the CDR3 is TGTGCCAGCAGCTCCGTGGGACAGAACTATGGCTACACCTTC.

This clonotype was recorded at least ten times. This chain connects TRBV4-1 to TRBJ1-5; D not certain. The V and J ends lost 2 bases and 6 bases respectively, with 11 bases between them. CDR3 length: 14 residues. CDR1 and CDR2 from the germline V gene are MGHRA and YSYEKL. CDR3 amino acids: CASSQRGSFQPQHF. CDR3 nucleotides: TGCGCCAGCAGCCAACGGGGATCGTTTCAGCCCCAGCATTTT.

This clonotype appeared a few times. The chain employs TRBV5-1 and TRBJ2-7, with 8 nucleotides matching TRBD1. The CDR3 has 16 amino acids. Per germline, CDR1 SGHRS and CDR2 YFSETQ. The V gene end was trimmed by 1 base and the J gene end by 2 bases; junction bases not matched to a gene: 8. CDR3 bases: TGCGCCAGCAGCTTGATACCCGGGACAGGTACCTACGAGCAGTACTTC. Translation: CASSLIPGTGTYEQYF.

The sample holds many counts of this clonotype. The V gene is TRBV11-1, the J gene TRBJ2-1; D may match TRBD1 or TRBD2 (5 bases each). The V end was cut by 5 bases, the J end by 2 bases, with 10 bases between. The germline V gene has CDR1 SGHAT and CDR2 FQDESV (reference sequence). The CDR3 is made up of 14 amino acids. CDR3 in amino acids: CASSPGGAYNEQFF. As DNA, the CDR3 is TGTGCCAGCAGCCCTGGGGGAGCCTACAATGAGCAGTTCTTC.

This clonotype was observed many times. This rearrangement joins TRBV28 to TRBJ1-5; D gene ambiguous. The ends were cut back, 6 bases at V and 0 bases at J, with 9 bases in the middle. From germline, CDR1 is MDHEN and CDR2 SYDVKM. The CDR3 contains 14 residues. The CDR3 spells CASRVGSSNQPQHF. CDR3 coding DNA: TGTGCCAGCAGGGTAGGGAGTAGCAATCAGCCCCAGCATTTT.

This clonotype was seen ten or more times. The chain is built from TRBV2 and TRBJ2-3; D is undetermined. V was trimmed by 7 bases and J by 4 bases, leaving 6 bases between them. This CDR3 has 11 amino acids. Germline lookup yields CDR1 SNHLY and CDR2 FYNNEI. DNA of the CDR3: TGTGCCAGCACGACGGCAGATACGCAGTATTTT. It is translated as CASTTADTQYF.

V and J are TRBV5-4 and TRBJ1-6, with 8 bases aligning to TRBD1. This CDR3 comprises 16 residues. Germline CDR1 SGHNT, CDR2 YYREEE (reference sequence). J was trimmed by 7 bases and V by 1 base; bases with no gene match: 7. The CDR3 region is CASSLIQGARNSPLHF. The CDR3 DNA follows: TGTGCCAGCAGCTTGATCCAGGGGGCGAGGAATTCACCCCTCCACTTT.

This clonotype was counted between two and nine times. The chain has TRBV9 and TRBJ1-3; a weak D match, TRBD1 (5 bases). V shed 4 bases and J shed 0 bases, with 17 bases lying between them. CDR3 length: 17 residues. Germline CDR1 SGDLS, CDR2 YYNGEE. CDR3 protein: CASSPRGRQSSGNTIYF. Written as DNA, the CDR3 is TGTGCCAGCAGCCCTCGGGGACGGCAGAGCTCTGGAAACACCATATATTTT.

This chain uses TRBV20-1 with TRBJ2-3, with D uncertain. From germline, CDR1 is DFQATT and CDR2 SNEGSKA (reference sequence). V was pared by 0 bases and J by 0 bases, with 16 bases between. The length of the CDR3 is 17 residues. The CDR3 DNA is TGCAGTGCTAGAGATAGCACTACCCGTGGGAGCACAGATACGCAGTATTTT. It codes for CSARDSTTRGSTDTQYF.

This clonotype was seen a handful of times. The chain has TRBV27 and TRBJ1-6; a weak D match, TRBD1 (6 bases). Trimming shortened V by 8 bases and J by 9 bases, and 23 bases separated the two germline ends. Germline lookup yields CDR1 MNHEY and CDR2 SMNVEV (reference sequence). The CDR3 contains 16 residues. CDR3 bases: TGTGCCAGCGGCGACCCACAGGGCGCGGGACGTTCACCCCTCCACTTT. Protein: CASGDPQGAGRSPLHF.

DNA for the CDR3: TGTGCCAGTAGCCAAGAGGGGCTAGCGGGAGGTGTTAACATTCAGTACTTC. This encodes CASSQEGLAGGVNIQYF. V is TRBV19 and J is TRBJ2-4, with 11 bases lining up with TRBD2. CDR1 LNHDA and CDR2 SQIVND come from the germline V gene (reference sequence). J lost 7 bases, V lost 6 bases, and 14 bases had no gene match. The CDR3 runs 17 residues.

The J gene is TRBJ1-1, the V gene TRBV18; D call uncertain. Between the trimmed V and J ends, which lost 6 bases and 4 bases, there was a span of 9 bases. CDR1 KGHSH and CDR2 LQKENI come from the germline V gene. CDR3 length: 12 residues. The CDR3 DNA follows: TGTGCCAGCTCCGCGGTGGGCACTGAAGCTTTCTTT. The encoded protein is CASSAVGTEAFF.